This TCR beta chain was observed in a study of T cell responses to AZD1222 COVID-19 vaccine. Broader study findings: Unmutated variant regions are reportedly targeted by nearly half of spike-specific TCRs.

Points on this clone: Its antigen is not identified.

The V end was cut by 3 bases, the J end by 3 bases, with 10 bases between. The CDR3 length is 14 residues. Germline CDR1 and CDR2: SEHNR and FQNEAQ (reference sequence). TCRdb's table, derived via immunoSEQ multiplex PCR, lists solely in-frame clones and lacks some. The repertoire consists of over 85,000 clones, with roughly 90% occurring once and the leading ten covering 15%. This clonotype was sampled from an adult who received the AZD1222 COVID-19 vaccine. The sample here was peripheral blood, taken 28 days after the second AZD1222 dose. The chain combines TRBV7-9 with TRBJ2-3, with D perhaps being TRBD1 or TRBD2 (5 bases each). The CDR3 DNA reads TGTGCCAGCAGCTTTCGAGGGGAAACAGATACGCAGTATTTT. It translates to CASSFRGETDTQYF.